This TCR beta chain was retrieved from a study of T-cell reconstitution after alpha-beta-depleted transplantation in children. During its preparation, the TCRbeta library received unique molecular identifiers. TCRdb redid the calling of the PCR reads with MiXCR, one entry per CDR3 protein. The sample has some 300,000 distinct CDR3 sequences, 9% to 12% seen once; the top ten hold 2% to 3%. The CDR3 is 15 amino acids. After removal of 4 bases from V and 3 bases from J, the junction contained 6 bases not matched to a gene. Germline lookup yields CDR1 SGHTA and CDR2 FQGNSA. This specimen was PBMCs from the stem cell graft donor, taken from the stem cell graft. The chain has TRBV7-2 and TRBJ1-5; 7 bases align to TRBD1. The receptor's source is a human donor who donated a stem cell graft to a child with acute lymphoblastic leukemia. CDR3 nucleotide sequence: TGTGCCAGCAGCTCAACGGGACAGTCCAATCAGCCCCAGCATTTT. Its translation: CASSSTGQSNQPQHF. The full variable domain, its missing parts supplied by reference TRBV7-2 and TRBJ1-5, is GAGVSQSPSNKVTEKGKDVELRCDPISGHTALYWYRQSLGQGLEFLIYFQGNSAPDKSGLPSDRFSAERTGGSVSTLTIQRTQQEDSAVYLCASSSTGQSNQPQHFGDGTRLSIL.